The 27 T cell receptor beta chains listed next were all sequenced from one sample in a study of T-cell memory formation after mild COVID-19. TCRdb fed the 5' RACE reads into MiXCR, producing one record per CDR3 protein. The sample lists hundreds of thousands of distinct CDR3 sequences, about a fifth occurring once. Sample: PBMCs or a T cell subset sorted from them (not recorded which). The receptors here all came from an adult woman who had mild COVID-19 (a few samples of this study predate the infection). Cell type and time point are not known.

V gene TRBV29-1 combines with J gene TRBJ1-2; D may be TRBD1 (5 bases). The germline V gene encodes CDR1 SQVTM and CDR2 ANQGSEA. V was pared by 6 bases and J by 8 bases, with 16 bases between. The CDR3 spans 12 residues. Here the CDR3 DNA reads TGCAGCGTACCGGGACCCGATTTCGGCTACACCTTC. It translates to CSVPGPDFGYTF.

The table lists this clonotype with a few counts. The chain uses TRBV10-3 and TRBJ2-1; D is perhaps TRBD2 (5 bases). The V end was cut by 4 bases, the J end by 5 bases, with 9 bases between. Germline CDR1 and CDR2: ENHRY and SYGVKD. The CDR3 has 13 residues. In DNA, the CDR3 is TGTGCCATCAGTGTGGACTGGAACAATGAGCAGTTCTTC. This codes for CAISVDWNNEQFF.

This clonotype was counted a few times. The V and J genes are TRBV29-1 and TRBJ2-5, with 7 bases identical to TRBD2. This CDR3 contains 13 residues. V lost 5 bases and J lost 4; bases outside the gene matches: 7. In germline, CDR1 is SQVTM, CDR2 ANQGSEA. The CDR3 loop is CSVRGGGLETQYF. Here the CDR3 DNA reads TGCAGCGTTCGTGGGGGAGGGCTAGAGACCCAGTACTTC.

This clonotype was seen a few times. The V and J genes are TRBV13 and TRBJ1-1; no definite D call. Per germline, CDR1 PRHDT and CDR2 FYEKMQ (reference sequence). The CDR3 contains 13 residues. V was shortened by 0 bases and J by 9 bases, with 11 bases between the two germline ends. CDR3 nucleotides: TGTGCCAGCAGCTTAGGTAGCGGGGTTAAAGCTTTCTTT. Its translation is CASSLGSGVKAFF. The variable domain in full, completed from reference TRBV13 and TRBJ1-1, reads AAGVIQSPRHLIKEKRETATLKCYPIPRHDTVYWYQQGPGQDPQFLISFYEKMQSDKGSIPDRFSAQQFSDYHSELNMSSLELGDSALYFCASSLGSGVKAFFGQGTRLTVV.

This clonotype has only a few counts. In DNA form, the CDR3 reads TGTGCCAGCTCACCCTTCATAAGAGCGGGAGGGACTGACAAACCAGGAAGCACAGATACGCAGTATTTT. Protein product: CASSPFIRAGGTDKPGSTDTQYF. This chain joins TRBV18 and TRBJ2-3, with 10 positions matching TRBD2. CDR1 is KGHSH and CDR2 is LQKENI in the germline V gene. This CDR3 region has 23 residues. J was trimmed by 0 bases and V by 3 bases; bases with no gene match: 24.

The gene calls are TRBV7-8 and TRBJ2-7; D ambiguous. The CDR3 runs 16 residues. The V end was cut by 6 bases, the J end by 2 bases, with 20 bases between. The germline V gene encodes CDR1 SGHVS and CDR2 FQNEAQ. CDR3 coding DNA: TGTGCCAGCAGTTTTCGACATGACTCGCCTGCCTACGAGCAGTACTTC. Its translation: CASSFRHDSPAYEQYF.

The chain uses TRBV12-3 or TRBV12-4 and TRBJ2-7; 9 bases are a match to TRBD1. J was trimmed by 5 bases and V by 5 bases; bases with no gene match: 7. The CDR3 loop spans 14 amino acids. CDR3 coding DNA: TGTGCCAGCAGTGTGGGGACAGGGAACAACGAGCAGTACTTC. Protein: CASSVGTGNNEQYF.

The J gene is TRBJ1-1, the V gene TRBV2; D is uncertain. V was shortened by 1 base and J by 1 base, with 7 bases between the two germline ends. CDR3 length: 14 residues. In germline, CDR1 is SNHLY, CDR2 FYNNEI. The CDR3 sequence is CASSEGTGNTEAFF. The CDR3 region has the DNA TGTGCCAGCAGTGAAGGGACGGGGAACACTGAAGCTTTCTTT.

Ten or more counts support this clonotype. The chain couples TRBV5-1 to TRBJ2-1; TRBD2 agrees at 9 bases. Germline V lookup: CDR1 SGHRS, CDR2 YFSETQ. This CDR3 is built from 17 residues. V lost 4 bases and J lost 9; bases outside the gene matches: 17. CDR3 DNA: TGCGCCAGCAGCCGAGGTGGGAGCGGGGGGTCTCTTGGTGAGCAGTTCTTC. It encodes CASSRGGSGGSLGEQFF.

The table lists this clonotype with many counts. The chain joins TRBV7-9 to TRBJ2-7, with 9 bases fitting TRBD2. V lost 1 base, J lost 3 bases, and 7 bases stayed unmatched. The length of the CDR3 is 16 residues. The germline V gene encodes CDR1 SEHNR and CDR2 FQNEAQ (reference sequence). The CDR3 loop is CASSLVGLARDYEQYF. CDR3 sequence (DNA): TGTGCCAGCAGCTTAGTAGGACTAGCGAGGGACTACGAGCAGTACTTC.

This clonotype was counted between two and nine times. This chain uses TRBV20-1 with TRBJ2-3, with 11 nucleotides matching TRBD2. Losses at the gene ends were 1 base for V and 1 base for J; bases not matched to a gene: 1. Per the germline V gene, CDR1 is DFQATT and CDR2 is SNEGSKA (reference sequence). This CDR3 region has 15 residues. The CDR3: CSARALAGGTDTQYF. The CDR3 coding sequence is TGCAGTGCTAGAGCACTAGCGGGGGGCACAGATACGCAGTATTTT.

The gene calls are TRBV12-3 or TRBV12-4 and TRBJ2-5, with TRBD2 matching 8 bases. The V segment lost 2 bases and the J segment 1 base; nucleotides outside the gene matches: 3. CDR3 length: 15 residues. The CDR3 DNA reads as TGTGCCAGCAGTTTATATACTAGCGGCCAAGAGACCCAGTACTTC. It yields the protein CASSLYTSGQETQYF.

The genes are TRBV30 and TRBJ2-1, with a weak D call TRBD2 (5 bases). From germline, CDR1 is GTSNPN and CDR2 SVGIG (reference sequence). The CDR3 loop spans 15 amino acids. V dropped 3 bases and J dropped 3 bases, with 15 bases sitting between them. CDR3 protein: CAWSRGGLSYNEQFF. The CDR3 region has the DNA TGTGCCTGGAGCCGGGGTGGTTTAAGCTACAATGAGCAGTTCTTC.

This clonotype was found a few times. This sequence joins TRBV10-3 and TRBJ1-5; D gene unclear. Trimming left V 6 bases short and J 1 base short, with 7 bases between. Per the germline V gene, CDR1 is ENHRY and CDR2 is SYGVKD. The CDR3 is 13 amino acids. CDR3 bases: TGTGCCATCAGCCGGGAGAGCAATCAGCCCCAGCATTTT. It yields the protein CAISRESNQPQHF.

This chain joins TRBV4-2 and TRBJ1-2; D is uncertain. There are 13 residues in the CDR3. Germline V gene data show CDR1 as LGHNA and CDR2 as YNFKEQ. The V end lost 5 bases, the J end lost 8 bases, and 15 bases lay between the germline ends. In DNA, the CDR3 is TGTGCCAGCAGCAACCATAGCAGCTACGGCTACACCTTC. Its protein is CASSNHSSYGYTF.

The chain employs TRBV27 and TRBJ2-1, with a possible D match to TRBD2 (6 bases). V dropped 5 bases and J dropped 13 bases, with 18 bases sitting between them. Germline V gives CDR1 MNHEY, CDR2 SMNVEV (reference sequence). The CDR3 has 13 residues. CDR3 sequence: CASSRYRDSGQFF. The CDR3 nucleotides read TGTGCCAGCAGTCGATACCGGGACTCAGGCCAGTTCTTC.

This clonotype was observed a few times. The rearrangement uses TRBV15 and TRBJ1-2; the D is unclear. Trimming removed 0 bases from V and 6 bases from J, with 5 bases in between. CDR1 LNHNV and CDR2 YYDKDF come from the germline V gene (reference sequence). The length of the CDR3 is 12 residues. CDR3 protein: CATSRDLNGYTF. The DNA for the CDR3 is TGTGCCACCAGCAGAGATCTGAATGGCTACACCTTC. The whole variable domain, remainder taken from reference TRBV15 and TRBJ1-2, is DAMVIQNPRYQVTQFGKPVTLSCSQTLNHNVMYWYQQKSSQAPKLLFHYYDKDFNNEADTPDNFQSRRPNTSFCFLDIRSPGLGDTAMYLCATSRDLNGYTFGSGTRLTVV.

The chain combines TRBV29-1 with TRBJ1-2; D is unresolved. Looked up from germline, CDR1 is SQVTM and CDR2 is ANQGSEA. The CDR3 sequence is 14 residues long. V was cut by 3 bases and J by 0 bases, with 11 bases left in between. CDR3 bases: TGCAGCGTTGAGTTGGCCGCTCCTAACTATGGCTACACCTTC. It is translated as CSVELAAPNYGYTF.

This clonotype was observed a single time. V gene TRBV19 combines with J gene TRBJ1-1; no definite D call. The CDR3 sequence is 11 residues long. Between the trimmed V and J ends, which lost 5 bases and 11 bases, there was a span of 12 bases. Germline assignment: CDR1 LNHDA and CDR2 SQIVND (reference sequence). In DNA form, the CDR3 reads TGTGCCAGTAGTTTCCACCACGTGGCTTTCTTT. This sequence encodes CASSFHHVAFF. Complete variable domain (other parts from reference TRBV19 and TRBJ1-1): DGGITQSPKYLFRKEGQNVTLSCEQNLNHDAMYWYRQDPGQGLRLIYYSQIVNDFQKGDIAEGYSVSREKKESFPLTVTSAQKNPTAFYLCASSFHHVAFFGQGTRLTVV.

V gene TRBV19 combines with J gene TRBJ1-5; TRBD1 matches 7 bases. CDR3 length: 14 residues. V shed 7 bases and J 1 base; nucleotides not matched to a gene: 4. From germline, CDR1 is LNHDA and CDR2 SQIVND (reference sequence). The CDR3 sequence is CASTTTGSNQPQHF. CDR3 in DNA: TGTGCCAGTACCACGACAGGGAGCAATCAGCCCCAGCATTTT.

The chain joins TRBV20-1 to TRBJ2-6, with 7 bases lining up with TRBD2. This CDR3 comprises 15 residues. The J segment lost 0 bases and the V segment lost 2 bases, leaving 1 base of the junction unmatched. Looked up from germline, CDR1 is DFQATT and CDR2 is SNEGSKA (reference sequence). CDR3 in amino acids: CSARPGGSGANVLTF. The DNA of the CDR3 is TGCAGTGCTAGACCGGGAGGCTCTGGGGCCAACGTCCTGACTTTC.

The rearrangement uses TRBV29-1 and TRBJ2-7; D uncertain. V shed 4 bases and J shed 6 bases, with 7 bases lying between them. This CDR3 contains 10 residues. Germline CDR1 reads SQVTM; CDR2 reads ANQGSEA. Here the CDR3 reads CSVVFTEQYF. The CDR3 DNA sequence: TGCAGCGTTGTCTTCACCGAGCAGTACTTC.

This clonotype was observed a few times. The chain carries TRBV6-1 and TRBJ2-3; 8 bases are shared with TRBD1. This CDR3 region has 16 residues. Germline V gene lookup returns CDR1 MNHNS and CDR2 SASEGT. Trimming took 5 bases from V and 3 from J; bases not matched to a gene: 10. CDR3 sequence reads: CASSPTGTGLTDTQYF. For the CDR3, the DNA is TGTGCCAGCAGTCCTACCGGGACAGGTCTAACAGATACGCAGTATTTT.

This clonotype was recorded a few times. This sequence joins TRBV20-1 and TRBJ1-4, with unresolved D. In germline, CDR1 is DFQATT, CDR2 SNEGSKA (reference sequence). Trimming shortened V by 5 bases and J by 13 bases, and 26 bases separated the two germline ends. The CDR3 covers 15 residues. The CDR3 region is CSARSTEPSPPRLFF. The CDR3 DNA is TGCAGTGCTCGTTCTACAGAACCATCCCCCCCTAGACTGTTTTTT.

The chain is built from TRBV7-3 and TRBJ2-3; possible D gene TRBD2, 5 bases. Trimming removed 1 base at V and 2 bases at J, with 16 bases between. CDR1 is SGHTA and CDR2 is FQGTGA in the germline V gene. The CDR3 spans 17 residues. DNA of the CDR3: TGTGCCAGCAGCTTAATCCCGGGGAAAACTGACACAGATACGCAGTATTTT. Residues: CASSLIPGKTDTDTQYF. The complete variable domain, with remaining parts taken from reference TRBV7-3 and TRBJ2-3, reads GAGVSQTPSNKVTEKGKYVELRCDPISGHTALYWYRQSLGQGPEFLIYFQGTGAADDSGLPNDRFFAVRPEGSVSTLKIQRTERGDSAVYLCASSLIPGKTDTDTQYFGPGTRLTVL.

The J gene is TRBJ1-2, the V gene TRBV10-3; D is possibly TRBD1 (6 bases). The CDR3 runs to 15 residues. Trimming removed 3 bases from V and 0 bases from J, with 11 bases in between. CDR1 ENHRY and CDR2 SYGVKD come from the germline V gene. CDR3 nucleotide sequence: TGTGCCATCAGTGACCAGGGGATTGCTAACTATGGCTACACCTTC. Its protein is CAISDQGIANYGYTF.

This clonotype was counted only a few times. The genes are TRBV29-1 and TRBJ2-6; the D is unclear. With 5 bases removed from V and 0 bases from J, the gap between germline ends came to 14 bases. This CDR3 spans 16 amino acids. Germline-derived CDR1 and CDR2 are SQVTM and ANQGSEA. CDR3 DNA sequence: TGCAGCGTTCATGAAGAAGGTTACTCTGGGGCCAACGTCCTGACTTTC. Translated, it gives CSVHEEGYSGANVLTF.